Each of the 25 T cell receptor beta chains below was sequenced from the same sample in a study of CXCR3-negative and CXCR3-positive naive CD8 T cells. Overall study findings and caveats: When CXCR3-positive naive cells were set against CXCR3-negative naive cells, the former had more hydrophobic TRB CDR3s.

The authors made the TRB cDNA libraries by 5' RACE using UMI labels. TCRdb re-called the 5' RACE reads; one entry per CDR3 protein, DNA not given. This table holds about 8,400 distinct CDR3 sequences. The antigens of these receptors remain unknown. The sample comprised naive CXCR3+ CD8+ T cells from blood. The subset was: CD45RO-CCR7+CD27+CD95- naive CD8+ T cells expressing CXCR3 (TNR3+). All receptors derive from a human donor in good health. Some clones in this sample may be carry-over from other donors' samples.

This chain links TRBV29-1 with TRBJ2-1; TCRdb's assignment of TRBD2 cannot be checked, as there is no DNA. Germline CDR1 SQVTM, CDR2 ANQGSEA. This CDR3 comprises 12 residues. The CDR3 protein is CSVSGTNDEQFF.

The chain's CDR3 is CASTLLAGMNTEAFF. The J gene is TRBJ1-1, the V gene TRBV28. CDR3 length: 15 residues. The germline V gene encodes CDR1 MDHEN and CDR2 SYDVKM.

J is TRBJ2-1 and V is TRBV12-3 or TRBV12-4; TCRdb proposes TRBD2, but this gene call is untestable without DNA. This CDR3 spans 17 amino acids. The CDR3 spells CAIARRVWEDSYNEQFF.

By frequency, this clonotype registers medium-sized. The chain carries TRBV19 and TRBJ2-5; as DNA is missing, the TRBD2 call by TCRdb cannot be tested. The CDR3 runs to 17 residues. Germline V gene lookup returns CDR1 LNHDA and CDR2 SQIVND (reference sequence). CDR3 loop: CASSLPSGPPSGETQYF.

This clonotype is labeled medium-sized based on frequency. The CDR3 sequence: CASTTLLGHYEQYF. The chain is built from TRBV28 and TRBJ2-7; TCRdb's D gene call, TRBD1, goes unchecked for lack of DNA. This CDR3 comprises 14 residues. Germline assignment: CDR1 MDHEN and CDR2 SYDVKM.

The chain combines TRBV6-6 with TRBJ1-3; there is no DNA to check the TCRdb D call of TRBD1. From germline, CDR1 is MNHNY and CDR2 SVGAGI (reference sequence). This CDR3 has 15 residues. The CDR3 loop is CASCYNPGSGNTIYF.

The V gene is TRBV25-1, the J gene TRBJ1-1; the D call of TRBD1 rests on TCRdb alone, since no DNA is present to check it. CDR1 is MGHDK, CDR2 SYGVNS, per germline. The CDR3 spans 13 residues. The CDR3 spells CASSLGGGTEAFF. Together with reference TRBV25-1 and TRBJ1-1, the CDR3 gives the full variable domain: EADIYQTPRYLVIGTGKKITLECSQTMGHDKMYWYQQDPGMELHLIHYSYGVNSTEKGDLSSESTVSRIRTEHFPLTLESARPSHTSQYLCASSLGGGTEAFFGQGTRLTVV.

V is TRBV7-9 and J is TRBJ2-1; TCRdb calls TRBD2, which cannot be checked without DNA. The germline V gene encodes CDR1 SEHNR and CDR2 FQNEAQ (reference sequence). The CDR3 consists of 16 residues. CDR3 in amino acids: CASSLVCGRLVPEQFF.

Considering frequency, this clonotype is medium-sized. This sequence joins TRBV10-3 and TRBJ2-2; the TCRdb D gene call, TRBD1, has no DNA to confirm it. Looked up from germline, CDR1 is ENHRY and CDR2 is SYGVKD. The CDR3 runs to 15 residues. CDR3 loop: CAISEYGTYTGELFF.

This clonotype is classed as medium-sized by frequency. The J gene is TRBJ1-3, the V gene TRBV20-1; the D gene TCRdb calls, TRBD1, cannot be checked with no DNA. This CDR3 is 15 amino acids long. CDR1 and CDR2 from the germline V gene are DFQATT and SNEGSKA (reference sequence). The CDR3 reads CSARDRDDSGNTIYF.

The chain carries TRBV20-1 and TRBJ2-1. The CDR3 runs 12 residues. The V gene's germline CDR1 is DFQATT and CDR2 SNEGSKA (reference sequence). The CDR3 spells CSAYDFDNEQFF.

This chain uses TRBV29-1 with TRBJ1-2; the TRBD1 assignment by TCRdb is unverifiable without DNA. Germline values: CDR1 SQVTM, CDR2 ANQGSEA. The CDR3 is 13 amino acids. CDR3 residues: CSVVSGDWYGYTF.

The chain is built from TRBV14 and TRBJ2-7; TCRdb designates TRBD2, a call that cannot be tested without DNA. CDR3 length: 16 residues. The germline gives CDR1 SGHDN, CDR2 FVKESK. The CDR3 loop is CASRPTGTSGTYEQYF.

Measured by frequency, this clonotype is medium-sized. This rearrangement joins TRBV7-9 to TRBJ2-5; with no DNA, the TCRdb D assignment of TRBD2 cannot be verified. The germline CDR1 and CDR2 sequences are SEHNR and FQNEAQ (reference sequence). The CDR3 spans 16 residues. CDR3 in amino acids: CASSLPPSGAQETQYF.

The J gene is TRBJ2-3, the V gene TRBV29-1. The V gene's germline CDR1 is SQVTM and CDR2 ANQGSEA. CDR3 length: 12 amino acids. The CDR3 reads CSVLSWTDTQYF.

Frequency places this clonotype as medium-sized. This chain uses TRBV27 with TRBJ2-5; TCRdb's assignment of TRBD2 cannot be checked, as there is no DNA. This CDR3 spans 17 amino acids. The germline V gene encodes CDR1 MNHEY and CDR2 SMNVEV (reference sequence). The CDR3 reads CASSLSTSGRATETQYF.

The chain links TRBV20-1 to TRBJ2-1; TCRdb indicates TRBD2, and absent DNA this call remains unverified. CDR3 length: 17 residues. Germline V gene sequence: CDR1 DFQATT, CDR2 SNEGSKA (reference sequence). CDR3 amino acids: CSASHGTSLHDYNEQFF.

The chain joins TRBV10-3 to TRBJ2-7; TCRdb indicates TRBD1, and absent DNA this call remains unverified. The CDR3 covers 12 residues. The V gene's germline CDR1 is ENHRY and CDR2 SYGVKD. The chain's CDR3 is CAISERDHEQYF.

This clonotype is classed as medium-sized by frequency. V gene TRBV10-2 combines with J gene TRBJ2-5. CDR3 length: 13 amino acids. CDR1 is WSHSY, CDR2 SAAADI, per germline. The CDR3 here is CASSVDYQETQYF.

J is TRBJ1-2 and V is TRBV29-1. This CDR3 has 11 amino acids. The germline V gene has CDR1 SQVTM and CDR2 ANQGSEA. CDR3 sequence: CSGDTIYGYTF.

By frequency, this clonotype is medium-sized (0.01 to 0.1%). V usage is TRBV13 and J usage is TRBJ1-1. Per germline, CDR1 PRHDT and CDR2 FYEKMQ (reference sequence). The CDR3 spans 12 residues. CDR3 region: CASSSSGPEAFF.

This clonotype shows up as medium-sized by frequency. This chain uses TRBV29-1 with TRBJ1-1. The CDR3 extends over 16 amino acids. CDR1 and CDR2 (germline): SQVTM, ANQGSEA. The CDR3 protein is CSVEGALSRGNTEAFF.

The chain uses TRBV21-1 and TRBJ2-7; TCRdb's assignment of TRBD2 cannot be checked, as there is no DNA. TRBV21-1 is shown as a pseudogene. The CDR3 sequence is 17 residues long. CDR3: CASSNGAGGPRSYEQYF.

This sequence joins TRBV3-1 and TRBJ1-1; the TCRdb call, TRBD1, lacks DNA for checking. The CDR3 is made up of 15 amino acids. CDR1 LGHDT and CDR2 YNNKEL come from the germline V gene (reference sequence). This CDR3 reads CASSQDPGQGREAFF.

The chain has TRBV3-1 and TRBJ2-7; TCRdb gives TRBD2 as the D gene, but with no DNA this cannot be confirmed. From germline, CDR1 is LGHDT and CDR2 YNNKEL (reference sequence). This CDR3 has 15 amino acids. The CDR3 protein is CASSGGLAGGYEQYF.